These 7 T cell receptor beta chains share one sample of origin, sequenced in a study of blood T cell repertoires in COVID-19. Data came from immunoSEQ multiplex PCR; TCRdb stores just in-frame clones and leaves some out. The sample holds 250,000 to 350,000 clones, around 89% seen once. Sequences were obtained from peripheral blood. All receptors derive from a young man with acute or convalescent COVID-19.

The chain has TRBV7-9 and TRBJ2-6; 8 bases are a match to TRBD1. There are 19 residues in the CDR3. CDR1 is SEHNR and CDR2 is FQNEAQ in the germline V gene (reference sequence). The ends lost 5 bases at V and 0 bases at J; junction bases unmatched: 12. CDR3 protein: CASSGDPGTGFSGANVLTF. DNA for the CDR3: TGTGCCAGCAGCGGAGACCCCGGGACAGGCTTCTCTGGGGCCAACGTCCTGACTTTC.

This clone has a handful of counts. The V and J genes are TRBV28 and TRBJ1-6; D unclear. The CDR3 is 15 amino acids. Trimming stripped 4 bases from V and 7 bases from J, with 14 bases between. The germline V gene encodes CDR1 MDHEN and CDR2 SYDVKM. CDR3 sequence (DNA): TGTGCCAGCAGTTCGGCGGGCCGGCCGAATTCACCCCTCCACTTT. Its translation is CASSSAGRPNSPLHF.

The chain employs TRBV7-2 and TRBJ1-1; tentative D call: TRBD1 (6 bases). V shed 1 base and J shed 4 bases, with 10 bases lying between them. Per germline, CDR1 SGHTA and CDR2 FQGNSA. The CDR3 length is 14 residues. In DNA, the CDR3 is TGTGCCAGCAGCTTAGTGGGGGCGAGCACTGAAGCTTTCTTT. Amino acid sequence: CASSLVGASTEAFF.

This clone was counted once. CDR3 sequence (DNA): TGTGCCAGCAGCCCCTCTATGGGGAGGGCTGATAATGAGCAGTTCTTC. It codes for CASSPSMGRADNEQFF. This sequence joins TRBV4-2 and TRBJ2-1, with 7 nucleotides matching TRBD2. The CDR3 is 16 residues long. The ends lost 4 bases at V and 7 bases at J; junction bases unmatched: 13. The germline CDR1 and CDR2 sequences are LGHNA and YNFKEQ.

The rearrangement links TRBV5-1 to TRBJ2-3, with 14 bases matching TRBD2. This CDR3 has 15 amino acids. Per germline, CDR1 SGHRS and CDR2 YFSETQ. V lost 2 bases to trimming and J lost 6 bases; unmatched junction nucleotides: 2. CDR3 nucleotides: TGCGCCAGCAGCTTCGGGACTAGCGGGGGTGATACGCAGTATTTT. Amino acids: CASSFGTSGGDTQYF.

The CDR3 is CASSERGWLETQYF. The CDR3 DNA follows: TGTGCCAGCAGTGAAAGGGGGTGGCTCGAGACCCAGTACTTC. The V gene is TRBV6-1, the J gene TRBJ2-5; a possible D gene is TRBD1 (6 bases). Trimming stripped 2 bases from V and 5 bases from J, with 12 bases between. From germline, CDR1 is MNHNS and CDR2 SASEGT. The CDR3 spans 14 residues.

The CDR3 is CASRGRDVDYGYTF. In nucleotides, the CDR3 is TGTGCCAGCAGAGGGAGGGATGTGGACTATGGCTACACCTTC. The J gene is TRBJ1-2, the V gene TRBV5-4; unclear D gene. The CDR3 is 14 amino acids. Germline V gives CDR1 SGHNT, CDR2 YYREEE (reference sequence). V lost 5 bases to trimming and J lost 3 bases, with 14 bases between them.